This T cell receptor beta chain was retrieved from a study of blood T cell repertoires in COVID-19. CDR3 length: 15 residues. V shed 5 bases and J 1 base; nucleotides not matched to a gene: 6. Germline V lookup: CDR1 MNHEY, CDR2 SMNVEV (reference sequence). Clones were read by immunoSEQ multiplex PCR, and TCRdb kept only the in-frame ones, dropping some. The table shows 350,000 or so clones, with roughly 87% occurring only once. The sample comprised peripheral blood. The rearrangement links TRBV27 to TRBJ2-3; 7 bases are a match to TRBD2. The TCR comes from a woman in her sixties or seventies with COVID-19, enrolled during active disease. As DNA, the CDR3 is TGTGCCAGCAGTCCCGGACTAGTAGGCACAGATACGCAGTATTTT. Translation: CASSPGLVGTDTQYF.